The present T cell receptor (beta chain) was sequenced within a study of blood T cell repertoires in COVID-19. Methods used by the authors: Reference gene primer amplification in the assay estimated nucleated cell counts. Clones were sequenced by immunoSEQ multiplex PCR, and TCRdb holds only the in-frame ones, with some missing. V and J calls and clone size are those listed in that table; D and trimming were worked out from the DNA. This table holds roughly 130,000 clones, around 83% found once. This clone was picked up a small number of times. This CDR3 is built from 14 residues. V was clipped by 6 bases and J by 3 bases, with 14 bases between them. CDR1 is SQVTM, CDR2 ANQGSEA, per germline.

The chain links TRBV29-1 to TRBJ2-2; perhaps TRBD2 as D (5 bases). Sequencing used peripheral blood. This clonotype was obtained from a woman aged 45 to 65 with acute or convalescent COVID-19. CDR3 bases: TGCAGCGTGACCGGGGAACCATACACCGGGGAGCTGTTTTTT. It encodes CSVTGEPYTGELFF.